The 21 T cell receptor beta chains below all came from one sample that was sequenced in a study of T cells in Graves' hyperthyroidism and ophthalmopathy. The CDR3 regions of TCR beta were amplified from RNA transcripts. Using the HTBI primer set, a first-round RT-PCR was run on the TCR CDR3. TCRdb re-called the multiplex PCR reads with MiXCR, one entry per CDR3 protein. The table shows about 480,000 distinct CDR3 sequences, with approximately 14% occurring only once. The sample consisted of blood. Every receptor here comes from a woman younger than 30 with Graves' hyperthyroidism.

To note about this clonotype: A read error may be the cause here, since a much bigger clone is one base away. This chain joins TRBV19 and TRBJ2-2; tentatively, D is TRBD1 (5 bases). The germline gives CDR1 LNHDA, CDR2 SQIVND (reference sequence). The V end was cut by 6 bases, the J end by 0 bases, with 8 bases between. The CDR3 is 14 amino acids. The CDR3 loop reads CASRETANTGELFF. CDR3 bases: TGTGCCAGTAGGGAGACAGCGAACACCGGGGAGCTGTTTTTT.

The J gene is TRBJ2-1, the V gene TRBV20-1; 9 bases agree with TRBD2. CDR1 and CDR2 from the germline V gene are DFQATT and SNEGSKA (reference sequence). There are 15 residues in the CDR3. V shed 1 base and J 5 bases; nucleotides not matched to a gene: 6. This CDR3 reads CSARAPASGNNEQFF. The DNA for the CDR3 is TGCAGTGCTAGAGCTCCTGCTAGCGGGAACAATGAGCAGTTCTTC.

To note about this clonotype: The junction shows a germline mismatch at one end, possibly a read error. This rearrangement joins TRBV20-1 to TRBJ1-1; TRBD1 matches 8 bases. The CDR3 length is 14 residues. CDR1 and CDR2 from the germline V gene are DFQATT and SNEGSKA (reference sequence). CDR3 sequence (DNA): TGCAGTGCTAGAGAAATTACTACCGGGACAGGAATTCTCTTT. Translating gives CSAREITTGTGILF.

The table lists this clonotype with many counts. This chain joins TRBV20-1 and TRBJ2-1, with TRBD2 identical over 10 bases. Germline CDR1 DFQATT, CDR2 SNEGSKA (reference sequence). The CDR3 has 17 residues. V lost 1 base to trimming and J lost 5 bases; unmatched junction nucleotides: 11. CDR3: CSARGASGSGPHNEQFF. CDR3 coding DNA: TGCAGTGCTAGAGGTGCTAGCGGGAGTGGGCCCCACAATGAGCAGTTCTTC.

The chain links TRBV19 to TRBJ1-3, with 7 nucleotides matching TRBD1. CDR1 is LNHDA, CDR2 SQIVND, per germline (reference sequence). Trimming took 7 bases from V and 0 from J; bases not matched to a gene: 6. The CDR3 sequence is 15 residues long. The CDR3 region is CASIPGGHSGNTIYF. Written as DNA, the CDR3 is TGTGCCAGTATACCAGGGGGACACTCTGGAAACACCATATATTTT.

This clonotype was picked up a small number of times. This sequence joins TRBV3-1 and TRBJ1-1, with D possibly matching TRBD1 (5 bases). This CDR3 comprises 12 residues. Germline V lookup: CDR1 LGHDT, CDR2 YNNKEL (reference sequence). V was trimmed by 3 bases and J by 7 bases, leaving 9 bases between them. The chain's CDR3 is CASSQTDFEAFF. CDR3 DNA sequence: TGTGCCAGCAGCCAGACAGATTTTGAAGCTTTCTTT. Together with reference TRBV3-1 and TRBJ1-1, the CDR3 gives the full variable domain: DTAVSQTPKYLVTQMGNDKSIKCEQNLGHDTMYWYKQDSKKFLKIMFSYNNKELIINETVPNRFSPKSPDKAHLNLHINSLELGDSAVYFCASSQTDFEAFFGQGTRLTVV.

This chain connects TRBV20-1 to TRBJ1-2; D is unresolved. Trimming left V 1 base short and J 1 base short, with 13 bases between. The CDR3 is 15 residues long. Germline V CDR1 and CDR2: DFQATT, SNEGSKA (reference sequence). This chain's CDR3 is CSARGADASNYGYTF. The CDR3 DNA follows: TGCAGTGCTAGAGGGGCCGACGCAAGTAACTATGGCTACACCTTC.

The table lists this clonotype with a few counts. This chain uses TRBV12-3 or TRBV12-4 with TRBJ1-2, with 8 bases that match TRBD1. V was clipped by 8 bases and J by 6 bases; unmatched bases: 8. The CDR3 is 13 amino acids. CDR3 protein: CASGTGGGNGYTF. CDR3 nucleotides: TGTGCCAGCGGGACAGGTGGAGGAAATGGCTACACCTTC.

This clonotype appeared many times. The CDR3 DNA reads TGTGCCAGCAGTGAACGCCCGGGCTACGAGCAGTACGTC. Translation: CASSERPGYEQYV. The chain recombines TRBV6-1 with TRBJ2-7; D call uncertain. The V end lost 2 bases, the J end lost 3 bases, and 8 bases lay between the germline ends. Germline V gene sequence: CDR1 MNHNS, CDR2 SASEGT. This CDR3 comprises 13 residues.

This clonotype was found a few times. This chain joins TRBV5-1 and TRBJ2-5; D is unresolved. This CDR3 has 14 residues. V shed 4 bases and J shed 5 bases, with 15 bases lying between them. Germline CDR1 and CDR2: SGHRS and YFSETQ. CDR3 loop: CASSLRRPGETQYF. The CDR3 nucleotides read TGCGCCAGCAGCCTTAGACGACCCGGGGAGACCCAGTACTTC.

This clonotype was observed a handful of times. V is TRBV27 and J is TRBJ1-1, with D maybe TRBD1 (6 bases). CDR1 MNHEY and CDR2 SMNVEV come from the germline V gene (reference sequence). V lost 7 bases to trimming and J lost 5 bases, with 17 bases between them. The CDR3 loop spans 14 amino acids. The DNA for the CDR3 is TGTGCCAGCACCCAACAGGGAGGTGGGACTGAAGCTTTCTTT. Protein product: CASTQQGGGTEAFF.

In this sample, this clonotype turned up many times. The V call is TRBV11-2, the J call TRBJ2-7, with TRBD2 matching 10 bases. Germline-derived CDR1 and CDR2 are SGHAT and FQNNGV. The length of the CDR3 is 17 residues. V lost 1 base to trimming and J lost 0 bases; unmatched junction nucleotides: 6. CDR3 region: CASSLALASGSSYEQYV. The CDR3 DNA is TGTGCCAGCAGCTTAGCACTTGCTAGCGGGAGCTCCTACGAGCAGTACGTC.

A remark on this clonotype: A much larger clone sits a single nucleotide away, making a read error possible. The J gene is TRBJ2-7, the V gene TRBV5-4, with 7 bases matching TRBD1. CDR1 is SGHNT and CDR2 is YYREEE in the germline V gene (reference sequence). The CDR3 is made up of 14 amino acids. In DNA, the CDR3 is TGTGCCAGCGCCCTGGACAGGACCACCTACGAGCAGTGCTTC. As protein: CASALDRTTYEQCF.

In this sample, this clonotype turned up a few times. The V and J genes are TRBV28 and TRBJ1-6; D is unclear. This CDR3 is 13 amino acids long. CDR1 and CDR2 from the germline V gene are MDHEN and SYDVKM. Trimming left V 3 bases short and J 10 bases short, with 10 bases between. CDR3 loop: CASSFTVVSPLHF. The CDR3 bases are TGTGCCAGCAGTTTTACAGTCGTCTCACCCCTCCACTTT.

This clonotype showed up many times. V and J are TRBV12-3 or TRBV12-4 and TRBJ1-1; no definite D call. The CDR3 runs to 15 residues. Between the trimmed V and J ends, which lost 2 bases and 0 bases, there was a span of 10 bases. Here the CDR3 DNA reads TGTGCCAGCAGTTTACCGGCACAATTGAACACTGAAGCTTTCTTT. As protein: CASSLPAQLNTEAFF.

This clonotype appeared many times. The V and J genes are TRBV5-1 and TRBJ2-1; D is ambiguous. CDR3 size: 16 residues. Germline V gives CDR1 SGHRS, CDR2 YFSETQ. Between the trimmed V and J ends, which lost 4 bases and 0 bases, there was a span of 14 bases. CDR3 sequence reads: CASSPTTWSSYNEQFF. The CDR3 DNA sequence: TGCGCCAGCAGCCCCACTACTTGGAGCTCCTACAATGAGCAGTTCTTC.

The chain has TRBV19 and TRBJ2-6; D is ambiguous. This CDR3 has 16 amino acids. Germline loops: CDR1 LNHDA, CDR2 SQIVND (reference sequence). V dropped 3 bases and J dropped 0 bases, with 9 bases sitting between them. CDR3 amino acids: CASSIPRNSGANVLTF. CDR3 in DNA: TGTGCCAGTAGTATTCCCCGAAACTCTGGGGCCAACGTCCTGACTTTC.

This clonotype was detected ten times or more. One end of the junction varies from germline; a read error may be responsible. The V call is TRBV30, the J call TRBJ1-6, with D tentatively TRBD1 (5 bases). The CDR3 is made up of 13 amino acids. Germline loops: CDR1 GTSNPN, CDR2 SVGIG (reference sequence). CDR3 bases: TGTGCCGGGAGCGGGACGGATAATTCACCCCTCCACTTT. Translating it yields CAGSGTDNSPLHF. Filled out from reference TRBV30 and TRBJ1-6, the complete variable domain reads SQTIHQWPATLVQPVGSPLSLECTVEGTSNPNLYWYRQAAGRGLQLLFYSVGIGQISSEVPQNLSASRPQDRQFILSSKKLLLSDSGFYLCAGSGTDNSPLHFGNGTRLTVT.

At least ten counts were recorded for this clonotype. This chain uses TRBV30 with TRBJ1-1; no reliable D call. V was trimmed by 2 bases and J by 1 base, leaving 8 bases between them. The CDR3 sequence is 13 residues long. Germline V gene data show CDR1 as GTSNPN and CDR2 as SVGIG (reference sequence). The CDR3 region has the DNA TGTGCCTGGAGTCCTCGACAGAACACTGAAGCTTTCTTT. It codes for CAWSPRQNTEAFF.

This clonotype was found a few times. This chain uses TRBV19 with TRBJ2-1; 7 nucleotides line up with TRBD2. Germline lookup yields CDR1 LNHDA and CDR2 SQIVND (reference sequence). CDR3 length: 15 residues. J gave up 9 bases and V 3 bases, and 11 bases lay outside the gene matches. The CDR3 coding sequence is TGTGCCAGTAGTATCCCTGGACTAGACTTCGCTGAGCAGTTCTTC. Translated, it gives CASSIPGLDFAEQFF.

The chain recombines TRBV5-4 with TRBJ1-3; D not certain. Germline V CDR1 and CDR2: SGHNT, YYREEE (reference sequence). The CDR3 consists of 13 residues. Trimming stripped 2 bases from V and 6 bases from J, with 9 bases between. The CDR3 region has the DNA TGTGCCAGCAGCTTTAAGTCCGAAAACACCATATATTTT. Translation gives CASSFKSENTIYF.